The rows below give T cell receptor beta chains drawn from one sample of a study of T-cell reconstitution after alpha-beta-depleted transplantation in children. TCRdb re-derived calls from the PCR reads in MiXCR, one entry per CDR3 protein. The sample holds 55,000 to 90,000 distinct CDR3 sequences, roughly 4.9% seen once. The source was PBMCs, mostly from graft donor cells, collected 180 days after TCRalphabeta/CD19-depleted stem cell transplant. Receptors originate from a boy under three years old who had a stem cell transplant for acute myeloid leukemia, so the T cells may come from the graft donor. Each CDR3 is given with its conserved first and last residue. Clone size is stated in some rows and not others, as once, few, many or a class when expanded.

j_call clone_size v_call cdr3_aa
TRBJ1-5 many TRBV7-8 CASSRGDNHSNQPQHF
TRBJ2-1 many TRBV12-3/TRBV12-4 CASRDSSYNEQFF
TRBJ2-1 NA TRBV24-1 CATQGIGYNEQFF
TRBJ2-5 many TRBV2 CASSAGTSDWSTQYF
TRBJ2-1 many TRBV29-1 CSVEGPRSGGVDEQFF
TRBJ2-1 many TRBV5-1 CASSLQGAHNEQFF
TRBJ2-7 many TRBV7-6 CASSASRAGPLYEQYF
TRBJ1-1 many TRBV11-1 CASSRRGAGTTEAFF
TRBJ2-5 many TRBV7-2 CASSLALLGGETQYF
TRBJ1-1 many TRBV27 CASRPRQGWNTEAFF
TRBJ1-1 many TRBV5-1 CASSLDGQGAEAFF
TRBJ1-5 many TRBV5-5 CASSLEQRSNQPQHF
TRBJ2-2 medium-sized TRBV7-2 CASSPHSSGELFF
TRBJ2-1 many TRBV11-2 CASSEEGQAYNEQFF
TRBJ2-7 few TRBV4-3 CASSPTGQQSYEQYF
TRBJ2-1 many TRBV6-4 CASSPRQLLAGEIPGYNEQFF
TRBJ1-6 many TRBV10-3 CAIKRDRSASPLHF
TRBJ1-3 many TRBV12-3/TRBV12-4 CASGWDGDF
TRBJ1-6 many TRBV20-1 CSAREPTHSPLHF
TRBJ2-2 many TRBV20-1 CSAREVAGGCTGELFF